Below, 19 T cell receptor beta chains from the same sample are listed, as sequenced in a study of breast tumors, draining lymph nodes, adjacent tissues. TCRdb recomputed calls from the multiplex PCR reads with MiXCR, one row per CDR3 protein. The repertoire holds tens of thousands of distinct CDR3 sequences, less than 60% seen once, with roughly a fifth in the top ten. Sequenced: breast tumor tissue. The receptors were sampled from a female donor with breast cancer. Some clones in this sample may be carry-over from other donors' samples.

V usage is TRBV7-9 and J usage is TRBJ1-2; D gene ambiguous. The CDR3 covers 16 residues. Germline V CDR1 and CDR2: SEHNR, FQNEAQ (reference sequence). V was shortened by 3 bases and J by 0 bases, with 14 bases between the two germline ends. DNA for the CDR3: TGTGCCAGCAGCTTGACGTCCTGGATGGCTAACTATGGCTACACCTTC. Protein sequence: CASSLTSWMANYGYTF.

Points on this clonotype: A read error is possible here, since a much larger clone lies one base away. The V and J genes are TRBV20-1 and TRBJ1-4; 9 nucleotides line up with TRBD1. The CDR3 sequence is 14 residues long. Per germline, CDR1 DFQATT and CDR2 SNEGSKA (reference sequence). The CDR3 DNA reads TGCAGTGCTAAACGGACAGGGGAGGGTGAAAGACTGTTTTTT. Its protein is CSAKRTGEGERLFF.

This clonotype was recorded only once. The gene calls are TRBV9 and TRBJ2-7; TRBD1 matches 7 bases. Trimming took 0 bases from V and 3 from J; bases not matched to a gene: 6. The CDR3 is 15 amino acids. CDR1 and CDR2 from the germline V gene are SGDLS and YYNGEE. CDR3 loop: CASSVGQGVSYEQYF. The CDR3 nucleotides read TGTGCCAGCAGCGTAGGGCAGGGGGTGAGCTACGAGCAGTACTTC.

This clonotype was recorded many times. A much larger clone is a single base away; this may be a read error. The chain carries TRBV7-2 and TRBJ2-6; 7 nucleotides match TRBD1. Germline CDR1 is SGHTA and CDR2 is FQGNSA. The CDR3 extends over 15 amino acids. The CDR3 bases are TGTGCCAGCAGCCGGGACAGCTCTGGGGCCAACGTCCTGCCTTTC. It specifies CASSRDSSGANVLPF.

Only one count was recorded for this clonotype. The chain couples TRBV19 to TRBJ1-5; 7 bases align to TRBD1. The trim removed 3 bases at V and 0 bases at J, leaving 2 bases unmatched. Germline V gene lookup returns CDR1 LNHDA and CDR2 SQIVND (reference sequence). The CDR3 contains 15 residues. In DNA, the CDR3 is TGTGCCAGTAGTATGACAGGGACTAGCAATCAGCCCCAGCATTTT. It is translated as CASSMTGTSNQPQHF.

Ten or more counts support this clonotype. The chain has TRBV4-2 and TRBJ2-7; maybe TRBD1 (6 bases). V was trimmed by 0 bases and J by 2 bases, leaving 11 bases between them. The length of the CDR3 is 15 residues. Per germline, CDR1 LGHNA and CDR2 YNFKEQ. CDR3 DNA sequence: TGTGCCAGCAGCCAAGATCGGCAGGGGCCCTACGAGCAGTACTTC. This encodes CASSQDRQGPYEQYF.

This sequence joins TRBV12-3 or TRBV12-4 and TRBJ2-5; D is unresolved. The ends were cut back, 7 bases at V and 4 bases at J, with 7 bases in the middle. This CDR3 spans 11 amino acids. CDR3 coding DNA: TGTGCCAGCAACCTCGGAGAGACCCAGTACTTC. It translates to CASNLGETQYF.

This clonotype occurred many times. The rearrangement uses TRBV7-9 and TRBJ1-1, with TRBD1 matching over 9 bases. Germline V gene data show CDR1 as SEHNR and CDR2 as FQNEAQ (reference sequence). The trim removed 6 bases at V and 1 base at J, leaving 9 bases unmatched. This CDR3 region has 16 residues. Written as DNA, the CDR3 is TGTGCCAGCAGTTCTACGCGGACAGGGGCGAACACTGAAGCTTTCTTT. Protein sequence: CASSSTRTGANTEAFF.

This clonotype showed up many times. J is TRBJ2-1 and V is TRBV11-2; D unclear. The CDR3 is made up of 15 amino acids. V lost 0 bases to trimming and J lost 4 bases, with 10 bases between them. CDR1 is SGHAT and CDR2 is FQNNGV in the germline V gene. CDR3 DNA: TGTGCCAGCAGCTTAGATTGGGTAGGGTACAATGAGCAGTTCTTC. This sequence encodes CASSLDWVGYNEQFF.

In its sample, this clonotype was seen many times. V and J are TRBV5-1 and TRBJ2-7, with a tentative D call TRBD2 (5 bases). V was shortened by 2 bases and J by 3 bases, with 12 bases between the two germline ends. This CDR3 has 14 residues. The germline CDR1 and CDR2 sequences are SGHRS and YFSETQ. The CDR3 loop reads CASSLIGERYEQYF. CDR3 sequence (DNA): TGCGCCAGCAGCTTAATCGGGGAGCGCTACGAGCAGTACTTC. Based on the CDR3 plus reference TRBV5-1 and TRBJ2-7, the full variable domain is KAGVTQTPRYLIKTRGQQVTLSCSPISGHRSVSWYQQTPGQGLQFLFEYFSETQRNKGNFPGRFSGRQFSNSRSEMNVSTLELGDSALYLCASSLIGERYEQYFGPGTRLTVT.

With respect to this clonotype: It may be a read error: a sequence one base away is much more abundant. The chain combines TRBV6-5 with TRBJ2-7; D may be TRBD1 (6 bases). The CDR3 spans 14 residues. Per germline, CDR1 MNHEY and CDR2 SVGAGI. The V gene lost 5 bases and the J gene lost 6 bases, with 17 bases spanning the gap. CDR3 amino acids: CASSPAQGVAEQYF. The CDR3, as DNA: TGTGCCAGCAGTCCAGCACAGGGCGTCGCCGAGCAGTACTTC.

V usage is TRBV5-1 and J usage is TRBJ2-5; D perhaps matches TRBD1 (5 bases). The CDR3 contains 15 residues. V was trimmed by 0 bases and J by 3 bases, leaving 12 bases between them. CDR1 and CDR2 (germline): SGHRS, YFSETQ. CDR3 sequence: CASSLGAGREETQYF. The DNA of the CDR3 is TGCGCCAGCAGCTTGGGGGCAGGGCGAGAAGAGACCCAGTACTTC.

In its sample, this clonotype was seen many times. The rearrangement joins TRBV9 to TRBJ2-1, with 9 positions matching TRBD1. Germline trimming cut 4 bases from V and 6 bases from J; bases unmatched to any gene: 8. The CDR3 has 15 residues. The germline V gene has CDR1 SGDLS and CDR2 YYNGEE. CDR3 DNA sequence: TGTGCCAGCAGCATCCGGGGACAGGGACCCAATGAGCAGTTCTTC. This sequence encodes CASSIRGQGPNEQFF.

This clonotype was detected ten times or more. The gene calls are TRBV6-1 and TRBJ1-4; unclear D gene. Trimming stripped 8 bases from V and 5 bases from J, with 12 bases between. This CDR3 contains 13 residues. Germline loops: CDR1 MNHNS, CDR2 SASEGT. Written as DNA, the CDR3 is TGTGCCAGCGGGTCCGGAGGGAATGAAAAACTGTTTTTT. Residues: CASGSGGNEKLFF.

This clonotype was seen ten or more times. A much larger clone lies a single base off, so this may be a read error. The chain employs TRBV20-1 and TRBJ2-7; D might be TRBD1 (5 bases). The CDR3 extends over 15 amino acids. Germline CDR1 and CDR2: DFQATT and SNEGSKA (reference sequence). Trimming cost V 0 bases and J 2 bases, with 14 bases left between them. CDR3 nucleotides: TGCAGTGCTAGAGATCTAAGGGGTATGACCTACGAGCAGTACTTC. Protein product: CSARDLRGMTYEQYF.

The sample holds many counts of this clonotype. This rearrangement joins TRBV19 to TRBJ1-6; D unresolved. The CDR3 has 17 residues. CDR1 and CDR2 from the germline V gene are LNHDA and SQIVND (reference sequence). With 3 bases removed from V and 0 bases from J, the gap between germline ends came to 12 bases. The CDR3 is CASSIIDGSSYNSPLHF. In DNA form, the CDR3 reads TGTGCCAGTAGTATCATTGACGGGAGCTCCTATAATTCACCCCTCCACTTT.

Ten or more counts support this clonotype. J is TRBJ1-4 and V is TRBV6-1; D uncertain. The CDR3 loop spans 15 amino acids. The germline V gene encodes CDR1 MNHNS and CDR2 SASEGT. V was cut by 2 bases and J by 8 bases, with 15 bases left in between. Here the CDR3 DNA reads TGTGCCAGCAGTGAAAGGATGGTGACGGGGGAAAAACTGTTTTTT. As protein: CASSERMVTGEKLFF.

The rearrangement links TRBV20-1 to TRBJ1-5, with no clear D. The CDR3 consists of 13 residues. The ends were cut back, 6 bases at V and 5 bases at J, with 14 bases in the middle. The germline gives CDR1 DFQATT, CDR2 SNEGSKA (reference sequence). The CDR3 DNA reads TGCAGTGCCCTTCTCGACGGCGATCAGCCCCAGCATTTT. Its protein is CSALLDGDQPQHF.

CDR3 sequence: CSVVYYLASRNEQFF. CDR3 bases: TGCAGCGTTGTTTACTACTTAGCTTCCCGCAATGAGCAGTTCTTC. The V call is TRBV29-1, the J call TRBJ2-1, with no clear D. Germline lookup yields CDR1 SQVTM and CDR2 ANQGSEA. The CDR3 covers 15 residues. Trimming left V 4 bases short and J 6 bases short, with 19 bases between.